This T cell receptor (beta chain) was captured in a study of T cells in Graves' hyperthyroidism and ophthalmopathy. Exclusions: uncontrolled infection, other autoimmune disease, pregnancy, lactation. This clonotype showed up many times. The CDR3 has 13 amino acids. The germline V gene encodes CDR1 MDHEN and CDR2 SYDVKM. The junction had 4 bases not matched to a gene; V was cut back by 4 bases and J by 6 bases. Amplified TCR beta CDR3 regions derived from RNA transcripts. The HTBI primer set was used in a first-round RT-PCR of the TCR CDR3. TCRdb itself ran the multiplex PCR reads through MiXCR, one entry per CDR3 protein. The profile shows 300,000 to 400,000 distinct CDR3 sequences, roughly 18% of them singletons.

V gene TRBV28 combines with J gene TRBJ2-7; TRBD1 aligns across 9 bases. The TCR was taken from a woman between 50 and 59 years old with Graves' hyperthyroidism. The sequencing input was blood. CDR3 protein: CASSYGQGIEQYF. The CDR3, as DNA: TGTGCCAGCAGTTACGGACAGGGGATCGAGCAGTACTTC.